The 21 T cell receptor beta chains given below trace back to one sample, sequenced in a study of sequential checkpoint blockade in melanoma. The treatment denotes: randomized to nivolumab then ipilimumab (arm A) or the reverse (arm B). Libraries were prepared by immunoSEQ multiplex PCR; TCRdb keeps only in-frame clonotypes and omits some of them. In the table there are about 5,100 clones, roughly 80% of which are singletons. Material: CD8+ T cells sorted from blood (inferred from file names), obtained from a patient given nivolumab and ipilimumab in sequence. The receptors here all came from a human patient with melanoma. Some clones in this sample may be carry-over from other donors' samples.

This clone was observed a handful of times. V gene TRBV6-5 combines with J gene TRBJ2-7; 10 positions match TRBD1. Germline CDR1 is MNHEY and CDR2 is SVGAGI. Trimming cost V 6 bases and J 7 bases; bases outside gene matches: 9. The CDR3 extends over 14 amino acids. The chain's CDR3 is CASSWDRGASEQYF. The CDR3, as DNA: TGTGCCAGCAGCTGGGACAGGGGTGCTAGTGAGCAGTACTTC.

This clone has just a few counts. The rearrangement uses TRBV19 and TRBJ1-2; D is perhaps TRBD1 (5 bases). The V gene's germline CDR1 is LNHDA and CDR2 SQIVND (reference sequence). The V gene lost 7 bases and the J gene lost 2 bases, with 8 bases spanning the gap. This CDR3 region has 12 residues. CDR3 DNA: TGTGCCAGTAAACAGGCGAACTATGGCTACACCTTC. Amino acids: CASKQANYGYTF.

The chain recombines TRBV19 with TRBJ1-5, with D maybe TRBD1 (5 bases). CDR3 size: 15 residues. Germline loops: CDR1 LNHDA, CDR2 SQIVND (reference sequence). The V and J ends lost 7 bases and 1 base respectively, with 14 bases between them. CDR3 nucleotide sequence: TGTGCCAGTAAGTGGGGGGGAGTAAGCAATCAGCCCCAGCATTTT. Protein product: CASKWGGVSNQPQHF.

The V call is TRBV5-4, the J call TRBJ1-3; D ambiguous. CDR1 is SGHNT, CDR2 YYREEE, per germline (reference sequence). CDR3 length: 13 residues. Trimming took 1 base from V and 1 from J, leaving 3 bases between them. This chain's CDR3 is CASSLHSGNTIYF. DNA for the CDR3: TGTGCCAGCAGCTTGCATTCTGGAAACACCATATATTTT.

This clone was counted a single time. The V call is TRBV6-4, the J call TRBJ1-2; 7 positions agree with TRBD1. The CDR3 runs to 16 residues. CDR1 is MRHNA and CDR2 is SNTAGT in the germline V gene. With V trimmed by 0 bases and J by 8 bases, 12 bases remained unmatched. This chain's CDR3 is CASSDSKRGQSSGYTF. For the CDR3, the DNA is TGTGCCAGCAGTGACTCGAAGAGGGGGCAATCCTCGGGCTACACCTTC.

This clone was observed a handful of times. CDR3 sequence: CASSQDPRGAGELFF. The CDR3 nucleotides are TGCGCCAGCAGCCAAGACCCCAGGGGGGCAGGGGAGCTGTTTTTT. The chain recombines TRBV4-1 with TRBJ2-2, with D possibly being TRBD1 (7 bases). V lost 0 bases to trimming and J lost 8 bases, with 13 bases between them. The CDR3 contains 15 residues. Germline V CDR1 and CDR2: MGHRA, YSYEKL.

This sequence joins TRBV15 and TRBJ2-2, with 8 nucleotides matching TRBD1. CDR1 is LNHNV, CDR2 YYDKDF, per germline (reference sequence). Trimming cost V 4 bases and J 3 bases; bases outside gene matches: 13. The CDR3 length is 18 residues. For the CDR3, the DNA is TGTGCCACCAGCAAGGACAGGGACGATAAGTGGGACACCGGGGAGCTGTTTTTT. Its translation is CATSKDRDDKWDTGELFF. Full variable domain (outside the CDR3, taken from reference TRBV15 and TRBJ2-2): DAMVIQNPRYQVTQFGKPVTLSCSQTLNHNVMYWYQQKSSQAPKLLFHYYDKDFNNEADTPDNFQSRRPNTSFCFLDIRSPGLGDTAMYLCATSKDRDDKWDTGELFFGEGSRLTVL.

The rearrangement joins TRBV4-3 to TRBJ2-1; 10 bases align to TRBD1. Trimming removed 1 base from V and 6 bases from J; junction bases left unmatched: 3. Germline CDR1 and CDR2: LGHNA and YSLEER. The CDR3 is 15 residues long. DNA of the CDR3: TGCGCCAGCAGCCAAGGACAGGGGGCCGGCAATGAGCAGTTCTTC. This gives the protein CASSQGQGAGNEQFF.

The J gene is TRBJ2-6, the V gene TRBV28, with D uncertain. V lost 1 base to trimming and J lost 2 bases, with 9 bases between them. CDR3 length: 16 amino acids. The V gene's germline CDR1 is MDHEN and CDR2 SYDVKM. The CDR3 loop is CASSLSTAPGANVLTF. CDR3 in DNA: TGTGCCAGCAGTTTATCCACAGCTCCTGGGGCCAACGTCCTGACTTTC. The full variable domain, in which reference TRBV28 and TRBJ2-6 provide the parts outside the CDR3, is DVKVTQSSRYLVKRTGEKVFLECVQDMDHENMFWYRQDPGLGLRLIYFSYDVKMKEKGDIPEGYSVSREKKERFSLILESASTNQTSMYLCASSLSTAPGANVLTFGAGSRLTVL.

The CDR3: CASNSGGGEQFF. In DNA form, the CDR3 reads TGTGCCAGTAATTCGGGGGGAGGTGAGCAGTTCTTC. The V and J genes are TRBV27 and TRBJ2-1, with TRBD2 matching over 7 bases. The junction had 8 bases not matched to a gene; V was cut back by 9 bases and J by 9 bases. CDR1 and CDR2 from the germline V gene are MNHEY and SMNVEV (reference sequence). The CDR3 runs to 12 residues.

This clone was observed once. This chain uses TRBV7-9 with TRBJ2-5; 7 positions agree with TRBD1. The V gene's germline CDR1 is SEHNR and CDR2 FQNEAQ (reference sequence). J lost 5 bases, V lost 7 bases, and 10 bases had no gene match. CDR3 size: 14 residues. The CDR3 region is CASTLTGREETQYF. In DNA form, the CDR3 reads TGTGCCAGCACCTTGACAGGGCGTGAGGAGACCCAGTACTTC.

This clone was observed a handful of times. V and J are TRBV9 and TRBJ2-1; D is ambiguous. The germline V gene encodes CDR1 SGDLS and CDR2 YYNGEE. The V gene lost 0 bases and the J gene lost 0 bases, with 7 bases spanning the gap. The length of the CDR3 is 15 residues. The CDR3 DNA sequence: TGTGCCAGCAGCGTAGTGGGCAGCTCCTACAATGAGCAGTTCTTC. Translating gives CASSVVGSSYNEQFF.

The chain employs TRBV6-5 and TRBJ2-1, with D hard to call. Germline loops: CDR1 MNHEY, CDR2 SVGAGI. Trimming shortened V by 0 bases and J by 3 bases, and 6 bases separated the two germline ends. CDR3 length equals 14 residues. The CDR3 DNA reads TGTGCCAGCAGTTACTCCGTATACTACAATGAGCAGTTCTTC. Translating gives CASSYSVYYNEQFF.

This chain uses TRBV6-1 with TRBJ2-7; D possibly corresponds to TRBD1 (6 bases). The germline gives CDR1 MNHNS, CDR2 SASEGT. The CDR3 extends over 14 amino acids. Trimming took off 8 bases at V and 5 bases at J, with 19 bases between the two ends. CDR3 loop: CASDAGDYVHEQYF. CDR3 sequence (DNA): TGTGCCAGCGACGCAGGGGATTACGTCCACGAGCAGTACTTC.

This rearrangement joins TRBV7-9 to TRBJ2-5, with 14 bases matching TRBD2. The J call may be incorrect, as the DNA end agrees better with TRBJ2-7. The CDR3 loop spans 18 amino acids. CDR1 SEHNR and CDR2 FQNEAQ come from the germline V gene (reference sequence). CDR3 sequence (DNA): TGTGCCAGCAGCCTAGGGACTAGCGGGGGTGTTCGCCCCTACGAGCAGTACTTC. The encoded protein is CASSLGTSGGVRPYEQYF.

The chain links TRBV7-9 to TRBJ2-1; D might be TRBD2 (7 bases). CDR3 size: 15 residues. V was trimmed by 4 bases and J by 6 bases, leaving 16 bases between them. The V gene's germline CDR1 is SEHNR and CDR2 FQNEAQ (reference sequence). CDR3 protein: CASSSYKGGRNEQFF. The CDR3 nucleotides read TGTGCCAGCAGCTCCTACAAGGGGGGGCGCAATGAGCAGTTCTTC.

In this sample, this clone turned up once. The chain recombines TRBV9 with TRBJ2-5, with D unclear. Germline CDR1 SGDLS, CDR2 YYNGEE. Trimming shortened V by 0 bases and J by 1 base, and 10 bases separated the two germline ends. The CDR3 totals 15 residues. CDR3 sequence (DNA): TGTGCCAGCAGCGTAGTTCCAGGAACCCAAGAGACCCAGTACTTC. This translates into CASSVVPGTQETQYF. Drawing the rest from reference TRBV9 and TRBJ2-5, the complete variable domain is DSGVTQTPKHLITATGQRVTLRCSPRSGDLSVYWYQQSLDQGLQFLIQYYNGEERAKGNILERFSAQQFPDLHSELNLSSLELGDSALYFCASSVVPGTQETQYFGPGTRLLVL.

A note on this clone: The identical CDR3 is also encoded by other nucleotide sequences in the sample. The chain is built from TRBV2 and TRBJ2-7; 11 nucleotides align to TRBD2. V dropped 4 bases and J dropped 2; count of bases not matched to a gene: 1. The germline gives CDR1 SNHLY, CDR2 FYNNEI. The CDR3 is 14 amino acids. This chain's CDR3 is CASSVAGGTYEQYF. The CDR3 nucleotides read TGTGCCAGCAGTGTAGCGGGGGGGACCTACGAGCAGTACTTC.

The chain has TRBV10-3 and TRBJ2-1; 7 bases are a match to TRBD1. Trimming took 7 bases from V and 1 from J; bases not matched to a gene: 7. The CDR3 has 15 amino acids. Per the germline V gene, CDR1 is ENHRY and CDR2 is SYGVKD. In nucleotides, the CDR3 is TGTGCCATCATGACCACAGGGGTTTCCTACAATGAGCAGTTCTTC. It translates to CAIMTTGVSYNEQFF.

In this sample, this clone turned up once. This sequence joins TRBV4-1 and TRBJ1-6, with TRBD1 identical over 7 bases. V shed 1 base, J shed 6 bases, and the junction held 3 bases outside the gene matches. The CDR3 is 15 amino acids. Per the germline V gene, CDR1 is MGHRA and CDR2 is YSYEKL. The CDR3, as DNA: TGCGCCAGCAGCCAAGCGTACAGGGGTAATTCACCCCTCCACTTT. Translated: CASSQAYRGNSPLHF.

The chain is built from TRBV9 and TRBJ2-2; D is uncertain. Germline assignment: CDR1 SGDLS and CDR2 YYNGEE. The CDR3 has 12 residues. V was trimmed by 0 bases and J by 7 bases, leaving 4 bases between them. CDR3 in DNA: TGTGCCAGCAGCGTAGTCAACGGGGAGCTGTTTTTT. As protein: CASSVVNGELFF.